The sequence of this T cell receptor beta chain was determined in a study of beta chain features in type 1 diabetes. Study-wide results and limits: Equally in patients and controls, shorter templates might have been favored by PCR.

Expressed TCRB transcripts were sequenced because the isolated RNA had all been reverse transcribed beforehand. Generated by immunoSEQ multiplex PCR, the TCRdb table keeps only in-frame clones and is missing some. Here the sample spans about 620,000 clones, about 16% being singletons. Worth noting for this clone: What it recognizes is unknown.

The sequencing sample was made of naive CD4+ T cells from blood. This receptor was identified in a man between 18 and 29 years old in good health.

In DNA, the CDR3 is TGTGCCAGCCGACCCGGGGAGGCCGGGGCCAACGTCCTGACTTTC. Translating gives CASRPGEAGANVLTF. The V and J genes are TRBV28 and TRBJ2-6; D might be TRBD2 (6 bases). Germline lookup yields CDR1 MDHEN and CDR2 SYDVKM. The CDR3 covers 15 residues. Trimming took 8 bases from V and 4 from J, leaving 15 bases between them.